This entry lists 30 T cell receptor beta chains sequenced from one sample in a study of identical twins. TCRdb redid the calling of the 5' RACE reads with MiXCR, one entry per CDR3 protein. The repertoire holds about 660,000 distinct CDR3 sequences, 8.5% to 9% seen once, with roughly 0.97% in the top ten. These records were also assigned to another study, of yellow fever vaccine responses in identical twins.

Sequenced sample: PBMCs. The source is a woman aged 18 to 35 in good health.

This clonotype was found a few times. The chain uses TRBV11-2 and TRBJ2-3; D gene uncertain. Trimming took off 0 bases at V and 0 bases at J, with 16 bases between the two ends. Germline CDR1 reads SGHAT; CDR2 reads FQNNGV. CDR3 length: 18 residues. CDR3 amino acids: CASSLDFVGLSSTDTQYF. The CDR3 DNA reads TGTGCCAGCAGCTTAGATTTTGTAGGGCTTTCTAGCACAGATACGCAGTATTTT.

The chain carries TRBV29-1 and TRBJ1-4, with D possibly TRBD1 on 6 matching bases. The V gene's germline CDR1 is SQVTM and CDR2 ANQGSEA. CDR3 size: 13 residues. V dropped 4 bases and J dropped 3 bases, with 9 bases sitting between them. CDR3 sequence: CSVATGPNEKLFF. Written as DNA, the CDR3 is TGCAGCGTTGCGACAGGCCCTAATGAAAAACTGTTTTTT.

Here the CDR3 reads CSVRTSGKGNEQFF. CDR3 bases: TGCAGCGTGCGGACTAGCGGGAAAGGAAATGAGCAGTTCTTC. V and J are TRBV29-1 and TRBJ2-1; 12 bases align to TRBD2. With V trimmed by 6 bases and J by 7 bases, 7 bases remained unmatched. This CDR3 is 14 amino acids long. Germline CDR1 is SQVTM and CDR2 is ANQGSEA.

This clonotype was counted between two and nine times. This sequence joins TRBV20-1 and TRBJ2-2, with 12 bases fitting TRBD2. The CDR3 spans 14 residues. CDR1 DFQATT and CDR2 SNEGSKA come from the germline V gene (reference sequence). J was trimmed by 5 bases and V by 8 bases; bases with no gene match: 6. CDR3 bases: TGCAGTCCCCTAGCGGGGGGGCAGACCGGGGAGCTGTTTTTT. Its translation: CSPLAGGQTGELFF.

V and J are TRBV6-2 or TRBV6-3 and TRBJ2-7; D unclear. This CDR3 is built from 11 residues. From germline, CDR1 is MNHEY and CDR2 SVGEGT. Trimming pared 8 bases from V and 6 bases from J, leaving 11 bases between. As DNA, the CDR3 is TGTGCCAGCCCCTCGAGGTGCGAGCAGTACTTC. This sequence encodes CASPSRCEQYF.

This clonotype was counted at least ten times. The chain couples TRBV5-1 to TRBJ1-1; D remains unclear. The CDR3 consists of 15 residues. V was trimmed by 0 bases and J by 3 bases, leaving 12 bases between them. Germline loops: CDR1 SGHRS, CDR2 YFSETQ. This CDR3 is CASSLERVGYTEAFF. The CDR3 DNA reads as TGCGCCAGCAGCTTGGAGAGGGTGGGGTACACTGAAGCTTTCTTT.

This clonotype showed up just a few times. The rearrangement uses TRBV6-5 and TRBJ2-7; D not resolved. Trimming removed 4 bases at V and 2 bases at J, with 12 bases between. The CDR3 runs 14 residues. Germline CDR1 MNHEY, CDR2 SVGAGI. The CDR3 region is CASSSPRSPYEQYF. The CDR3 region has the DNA TGTGCCAGCAGTTCCCCAAGGAGTCCCTACGAGCAGTACTTC.

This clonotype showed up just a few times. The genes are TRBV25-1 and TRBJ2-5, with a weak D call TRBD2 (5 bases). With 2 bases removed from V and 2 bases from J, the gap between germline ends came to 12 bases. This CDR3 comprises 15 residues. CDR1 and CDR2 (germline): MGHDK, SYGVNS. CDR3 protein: CASSEVRGRQETQYF. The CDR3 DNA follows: TGTGCCAGCAGTGAAGTTCGGGGAAGGCAAGAGACCCAGTACTTC.

CDR3 protein: CASSLAMGLSYNEQFF. CDR3 sequence (DNA): TGTGCCAGCAGCTTAGCGATGGGGCTGTCGTACAATGAGCAGTTCTTC. V is TRBV7-9 and J is TRBJ2-1, with a weak D call TRBD1 (5 bases). V was shortened by 0 bases and J by 4 bases, with 13 bases between the two germline ends. This CDR3 has 16 amino acids. Per the germline V gene, CDR1 is SEHNR and CDR2 is FQNEAQ (reference sequence).

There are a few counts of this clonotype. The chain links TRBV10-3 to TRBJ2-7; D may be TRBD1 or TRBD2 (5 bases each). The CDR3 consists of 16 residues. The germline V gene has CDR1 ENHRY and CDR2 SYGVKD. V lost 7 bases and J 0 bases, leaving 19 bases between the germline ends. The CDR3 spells CAITLPGTTNSYEQYF. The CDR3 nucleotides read TGTGCCATCACCCTCCCCGGGACGACGAACTCCTACGAGCAGTACTTC.

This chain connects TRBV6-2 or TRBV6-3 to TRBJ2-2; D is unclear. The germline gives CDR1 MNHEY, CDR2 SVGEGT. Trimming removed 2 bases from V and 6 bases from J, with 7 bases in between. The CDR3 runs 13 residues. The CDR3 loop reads CASSYLSPGELFF. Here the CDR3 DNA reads TGTGCCAGCAGTTACCTGTCCCCCGGGGAGCTGTTTTTT.

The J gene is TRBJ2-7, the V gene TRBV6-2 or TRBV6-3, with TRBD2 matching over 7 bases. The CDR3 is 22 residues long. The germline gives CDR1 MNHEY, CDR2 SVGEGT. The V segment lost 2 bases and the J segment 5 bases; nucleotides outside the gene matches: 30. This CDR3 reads CASSYQTVTGPRGRVSWDEQYF. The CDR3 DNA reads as TGTGCCAGCAGTTACCAGACAGTCACGGGCCCTAGAGGGAGGGTGTCCTGGGACGAGCAGTACTTC.

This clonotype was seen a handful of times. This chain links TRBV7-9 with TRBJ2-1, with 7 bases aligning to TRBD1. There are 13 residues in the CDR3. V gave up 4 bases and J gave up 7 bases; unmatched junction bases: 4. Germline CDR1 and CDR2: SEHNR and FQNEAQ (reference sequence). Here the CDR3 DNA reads TGTGCCAGCAGCTCCTGGGACAGTAATGAGCAGTTCTTC. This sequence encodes CASSSWDSNEQFF.

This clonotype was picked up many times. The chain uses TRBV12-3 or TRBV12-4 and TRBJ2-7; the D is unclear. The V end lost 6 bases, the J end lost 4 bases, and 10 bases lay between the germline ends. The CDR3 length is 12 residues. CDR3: CASSLSTYEQYF. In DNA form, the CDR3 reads TGTGCCAGCAGCCTATCGACTTACGAGCAGTACTTC.

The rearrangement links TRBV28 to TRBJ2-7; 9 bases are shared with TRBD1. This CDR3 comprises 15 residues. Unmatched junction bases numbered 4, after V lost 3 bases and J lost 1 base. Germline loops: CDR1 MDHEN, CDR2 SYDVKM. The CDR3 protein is CASSFRTGASYEQYF. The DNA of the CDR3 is TGTGCCAGCAGTTTCAGGACAGGGGCTTCCTACGAGCAGTACTTC.

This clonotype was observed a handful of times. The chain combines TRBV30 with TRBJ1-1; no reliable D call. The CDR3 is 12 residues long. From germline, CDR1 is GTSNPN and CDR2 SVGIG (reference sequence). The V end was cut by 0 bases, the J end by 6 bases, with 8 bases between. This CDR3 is CAWSVESPEAFF. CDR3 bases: TGTGCCTGGAGTGTAGAATCGCCTGAAGCTTTCTTT.

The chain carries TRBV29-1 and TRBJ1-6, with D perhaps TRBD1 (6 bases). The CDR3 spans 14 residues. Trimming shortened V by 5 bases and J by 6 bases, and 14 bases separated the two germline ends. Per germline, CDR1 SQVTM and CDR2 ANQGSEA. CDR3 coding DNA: TGCAGCGTTAGAAGGGGGAATGGTAATTCACCCCTCCACTTT. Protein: CSVRRGNGNSPLHF.

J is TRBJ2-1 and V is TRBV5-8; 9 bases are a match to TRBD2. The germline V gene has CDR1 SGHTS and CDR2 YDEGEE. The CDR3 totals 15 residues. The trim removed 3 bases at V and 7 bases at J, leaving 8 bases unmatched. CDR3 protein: CASSYRLAERNEQFF. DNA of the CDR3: TGTGCCAGCAGCTACCGACTAGCGGAGCGTAATGAGCAGTTCTTC.

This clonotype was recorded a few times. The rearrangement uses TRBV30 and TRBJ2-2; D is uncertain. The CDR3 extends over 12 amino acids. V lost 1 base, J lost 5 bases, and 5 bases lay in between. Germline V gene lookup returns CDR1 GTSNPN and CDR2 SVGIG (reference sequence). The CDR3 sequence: CAWSDGTGELFF. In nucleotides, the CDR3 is TGTGCCTGGAGTGACGGGACCGGGGAGCTGTTTTTT.

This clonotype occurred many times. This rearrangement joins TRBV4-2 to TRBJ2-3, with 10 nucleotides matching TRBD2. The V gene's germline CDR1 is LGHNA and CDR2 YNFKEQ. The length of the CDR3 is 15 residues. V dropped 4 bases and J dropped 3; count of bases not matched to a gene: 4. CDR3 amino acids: CASSPTSGKTDTQYF. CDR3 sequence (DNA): TGTGCCAGCAGCCCCACTAGCGGGAAAACAGATACGCAGTATTTT.

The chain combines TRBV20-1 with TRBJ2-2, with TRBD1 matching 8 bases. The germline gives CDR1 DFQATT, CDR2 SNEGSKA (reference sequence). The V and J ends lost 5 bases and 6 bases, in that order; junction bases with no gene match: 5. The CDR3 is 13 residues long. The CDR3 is CSADIQGAGELFF. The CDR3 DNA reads TGCAGTGCTGATATACAGGGGGCCGGGGAGCTGTTTTTT.

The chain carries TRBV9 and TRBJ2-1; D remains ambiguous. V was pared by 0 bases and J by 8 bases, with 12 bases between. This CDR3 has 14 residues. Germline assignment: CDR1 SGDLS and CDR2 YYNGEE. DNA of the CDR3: TGTGCCAGCAGCGTAGGAACCGCTAGGGATGAGCAGTTCTTC. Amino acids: CASSVGTARDEQFF.

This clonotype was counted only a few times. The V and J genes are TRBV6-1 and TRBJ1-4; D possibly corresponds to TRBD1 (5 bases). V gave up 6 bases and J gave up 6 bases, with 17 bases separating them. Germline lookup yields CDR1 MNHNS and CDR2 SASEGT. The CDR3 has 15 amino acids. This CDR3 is CASSPAGTAYEKLFF. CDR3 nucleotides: TGTGCCAGCAGCCCCGCCGGGACGGCCTATGAAAAACTGTTTTTT.

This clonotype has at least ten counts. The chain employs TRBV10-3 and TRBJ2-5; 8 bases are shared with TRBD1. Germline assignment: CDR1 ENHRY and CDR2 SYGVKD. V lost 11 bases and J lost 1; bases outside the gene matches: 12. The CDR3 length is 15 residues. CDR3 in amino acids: CASTSGGARQETQYF. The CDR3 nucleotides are TGTGCCTCCACCTCAGGGGGCGCGCGCCAAGAGACCCAGTACTTC.

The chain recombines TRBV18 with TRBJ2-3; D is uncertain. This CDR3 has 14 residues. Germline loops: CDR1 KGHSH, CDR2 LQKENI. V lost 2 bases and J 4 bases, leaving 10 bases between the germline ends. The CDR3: CASSPTQSSDTQYF. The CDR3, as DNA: TGTGCCAGCTCACCAACCCAGTCCTCAGATACGCAGTATTTT. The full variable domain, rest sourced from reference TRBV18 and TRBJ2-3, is NAGVMQNPRHLVRRRGQEARLRCSPMKGHSHVYWYRQLPEEGLKFMVYLQKENIIDESGMPKERFSAEFPKEGPSILRIQQVVRGDSAAYFCASSPTQSSDTQYFGPGTRLTVL.

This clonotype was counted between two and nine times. CDR3 sequence reads: CASSTMMNYGYTF. The CDR3 DNA is TGTGCCAGCAGTACCATGATGAACTATGGCTACACCTTC. The chain combines TRBV27 with TRBJ1-2; D remains unclear. CDR1 and CDR2 from the germline V gene are MNHEY and SMNVEV (reference sequence). This CDR3 comprises 13 residues. V was clipped by 5 bases and J by 2 bases, with 9 bases between them.

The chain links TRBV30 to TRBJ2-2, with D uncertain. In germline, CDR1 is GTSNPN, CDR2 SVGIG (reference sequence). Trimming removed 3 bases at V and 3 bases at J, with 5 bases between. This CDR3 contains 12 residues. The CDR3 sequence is CAWSIDTGELFF. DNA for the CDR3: TGTGCCTGGAGCATAGACACCGGGGAGCTGTTTTTT.

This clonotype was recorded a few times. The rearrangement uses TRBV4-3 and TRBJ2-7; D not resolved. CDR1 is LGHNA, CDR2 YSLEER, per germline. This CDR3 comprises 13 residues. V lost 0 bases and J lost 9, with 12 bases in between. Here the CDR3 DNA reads TGCGCCAGCAGCCAAGAGTGGGCGGACGGGCAGTACTTC. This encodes CASSQEWADGQYF.

The chain's CDR3 is CASIRSGSAHEQYF. CDR3 DNA: TGTGCCAGCATAAGGAGCGGGTCCGCCCACGAGCAGTACTTC. The rearrangement joins TRBV6-2 or TRBV6-3 to TRBJ2-7; perhaps TRBD2 as D (6 bases). In germline, CDR1 is MNHEY, CDR2 SVGEGT. The CDR3 is 14 amino acids. Trimming removed 7 bases from V and 5 bases from J, with 18 bases in between.

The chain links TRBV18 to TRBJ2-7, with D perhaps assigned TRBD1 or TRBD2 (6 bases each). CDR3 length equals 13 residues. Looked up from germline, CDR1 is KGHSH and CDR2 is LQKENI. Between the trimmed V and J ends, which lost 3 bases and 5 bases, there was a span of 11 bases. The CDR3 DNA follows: TGTGCCAGCTCACCGGGGGGCTATAACGAGCAGTACTTC. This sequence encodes CASSPGGYNEQYF.